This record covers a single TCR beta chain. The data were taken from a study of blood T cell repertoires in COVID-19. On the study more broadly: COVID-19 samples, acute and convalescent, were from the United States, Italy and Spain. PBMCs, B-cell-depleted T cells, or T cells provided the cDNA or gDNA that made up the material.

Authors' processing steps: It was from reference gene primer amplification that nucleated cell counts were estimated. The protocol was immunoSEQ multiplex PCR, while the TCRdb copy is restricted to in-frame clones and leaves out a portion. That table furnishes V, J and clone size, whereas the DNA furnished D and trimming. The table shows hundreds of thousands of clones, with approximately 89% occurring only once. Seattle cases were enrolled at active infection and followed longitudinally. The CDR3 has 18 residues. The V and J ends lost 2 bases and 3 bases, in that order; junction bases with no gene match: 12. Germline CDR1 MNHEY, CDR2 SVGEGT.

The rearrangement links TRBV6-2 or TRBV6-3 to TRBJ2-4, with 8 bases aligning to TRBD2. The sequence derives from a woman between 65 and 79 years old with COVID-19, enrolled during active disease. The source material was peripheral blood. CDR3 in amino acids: CASSYHSGMGFYKNIQYF. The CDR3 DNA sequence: TGTGCCAGCAGTTACCATAGCGGGATGGGCTTTTACAAAAACATTCAGTACTTC.